This T cell receptor beta chain was captured by sequencing in a study of vaccination and CD4 T cells after COVID-19. Scientists ran DNA taken from cultured CD4+ T cells through the Oncomine TCR Beta short-read assay for sequencing. One entry per CDR3 protein, called by TCRdb with MiXCR from the PCR reads. The table lists about 10,000 distinct CDR3 sequences, 22% of them singletons. The treatment is: roughly ten-day PBMC culture with coronavirus spike peptide pools or control peptides (ViraFEST assay). This clonotype was recorded a few times. What it recognizes is unknown. CDR3 length equals 14 residues. Germline V gives CDR1 MDHEN, CDR2 SYDVKM. Trimming stripped 7 bases from V and 4 bases from J, with 16 bases between.

The sequences come from CD4+ T cells from blood, cultured in vitro, collected after SARS-CoV-2 vaccination. The receptor was derived from a human donor who had recovered from COVID-19. The J gene is TRBJ1-2, the V gene TRBV28; D is ambiguous. The CDR3 coding sequence is TGTGCCAGCATCTCCTTGGGATTCTCCTATGGCTACACCTTC. It specifies CASISLGFSYGYTF.